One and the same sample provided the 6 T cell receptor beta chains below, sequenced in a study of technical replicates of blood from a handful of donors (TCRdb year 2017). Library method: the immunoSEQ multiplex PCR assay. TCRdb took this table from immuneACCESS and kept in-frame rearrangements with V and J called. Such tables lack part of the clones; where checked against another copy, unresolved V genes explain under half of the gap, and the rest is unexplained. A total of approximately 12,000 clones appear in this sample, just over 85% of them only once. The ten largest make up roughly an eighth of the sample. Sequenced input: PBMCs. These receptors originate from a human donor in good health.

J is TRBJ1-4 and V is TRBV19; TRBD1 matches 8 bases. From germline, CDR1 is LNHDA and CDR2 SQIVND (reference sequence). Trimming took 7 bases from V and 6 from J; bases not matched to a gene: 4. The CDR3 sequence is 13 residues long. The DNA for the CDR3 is TGTGCCAGTAAACACAGGGGGGATGAAAAACTGTTTTTT. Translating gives CASKHRGDEKLFF.

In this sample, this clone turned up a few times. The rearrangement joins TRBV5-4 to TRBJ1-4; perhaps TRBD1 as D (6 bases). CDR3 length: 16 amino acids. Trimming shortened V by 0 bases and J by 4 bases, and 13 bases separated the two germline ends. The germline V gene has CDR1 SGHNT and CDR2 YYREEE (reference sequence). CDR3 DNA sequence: TGTGCCAGCAGCTTGGTCCCGGACAGCCTTAATGAAAAACTGTTTTTT. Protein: CASSLVPDSLNEKLFF.

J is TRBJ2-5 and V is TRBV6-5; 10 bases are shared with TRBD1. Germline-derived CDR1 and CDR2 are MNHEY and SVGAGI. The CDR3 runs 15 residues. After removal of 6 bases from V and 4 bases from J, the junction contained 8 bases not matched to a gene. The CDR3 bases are TGTGCCAGCAGGGGGACAGGGGCAGGCAGAGAGACCCAGTACTTC. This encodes CASRGTGAGRETQYF.

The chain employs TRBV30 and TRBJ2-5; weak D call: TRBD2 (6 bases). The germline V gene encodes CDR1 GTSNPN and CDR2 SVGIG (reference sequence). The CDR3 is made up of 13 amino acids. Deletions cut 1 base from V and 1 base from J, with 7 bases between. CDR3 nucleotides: TGTGCCTGGAGTGGCGGGACCCAAGAGACCCAGTACTTC. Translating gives CAWSGGTQETQYF.

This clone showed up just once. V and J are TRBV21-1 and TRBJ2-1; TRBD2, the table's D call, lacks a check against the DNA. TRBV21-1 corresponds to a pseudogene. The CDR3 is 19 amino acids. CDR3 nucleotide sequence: TGTGCCAGCAGCCCACCCAGCGGGACTACCGAGAGCTCCTACAATGAGCAGTTCTTC. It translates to CASSPPSGTTESSYNEQFF.

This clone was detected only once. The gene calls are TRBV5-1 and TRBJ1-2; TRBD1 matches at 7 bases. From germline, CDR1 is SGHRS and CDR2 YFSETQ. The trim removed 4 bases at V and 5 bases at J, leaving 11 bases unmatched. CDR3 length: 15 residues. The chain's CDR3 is CASSPIQAGGYGYTF. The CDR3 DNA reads TGCGCCAGCAGCCCGATTCAGGCAGGGGGTTATGGCTACACCTTC.